The 28 T cell receptor beta chains below come from one sample, sequenced in a study of beta chain features in type 1 diabetes (dated by TCRdb to the late 2010s). Their target antigens are unknown. Broader findings and caveats from the paper: Type 1 diabetes patients showed a moderate but significant shortening of TCRB CDR3 length in all four CD4+ subsets.

The library was made by the immunoSEQ multiplex PCR assay. The entire isolated RNA was reverse transcribed using the High Capacity cDNA Reverse Transcription Kit, and thus expressed TCRB transcripts were sequenced. The table was pulled from immuneACCESS by TCRdb, which kept in-frame rearrangements only. Such tables lose some clones; where checked, under half of the loss comes from unresolved V genes, and the rest has no known cause. Recorded for this sample are hundreds of thousands of clones; about an eighth of them occurred a single time. The ten largest clones capture 0.035% to 0.04% of the sample. Sequencing was done on a sample of naive CD4+ T cells from blood. Sample cell subset or site, as interpreted from the label and publication: true naive CD4+ T cells. Receptor source: a man aged 18 to 29 with type 1 diabetes.

This clone was seen only a few times. The chain has TRBV29-1 and TRBJ1-5; the match to TRBD1 covers 7 bases. Germline loops: CDR1 SQVTM, CDR2 ANQGSEA. V was pared by 4 bases and J by 8 bases, with 5 bases of the junction left unmatched. CDR3 length: 12 residues. The CDR3 DNA follows: TGCAGCGTTGGACAGGGCGAAGAGCCCCAGCATTTT. This codes for CSVGQGEEPQHF. Using reference TRBV29-1 and TRBJ1-5 for the parts outside the CDR3, the full variable domain is SAVISQKPSRDICQRGTSLTIQCQVDSQVTMMFWYRQQPGQSLTLIATANQGSEATYESGFVIDKFPISRPNLTFSTLTVSNMSPEDSSIYLCSVGQGEEPQHFGDGTRLSIL.

This clone occurred a few times. The chain has TRBV2 and TRBJ1-3; D is ambiguous. Deletions cut 11 bases from V and 0 bases from J, with 11 bases between. This CDR3 is built from 13 residues. Germline CDR1 and CDR2: SNHLY and FYNNEI. The CDR3 loop is CACGPNSGNTIYF. The CDR3 coding sequence is TGTGCCTGCGGACCGAACTCTGGAAACACCATATATTTT. The full variable domain, completed using reference TRBV2 and TRBJ1-3, is EPEVTQTPSHQVTQMGQEVILRCVPISNHLYFYWYRQILGQKVEFLVSFYNNEISEKSEIFDDQFSVERPDGSNFTLKIRSTKLEDSAMYFCACGPNSGNTIYFGEGSWLTVV.

This clone was observed many times. The J gene is TRBJ2-3, the V gene TRBV2, with D hard to call. The germline V gene encodes CDR1 SNHLY and CDR2 FYNNEI. Trimming removed 3 bases at V and 9 bases at J, with 10 bases between. The CDR3 contains 12 residues. In nucleotides, the CDR3 is TGTGCCAGCAGTGATGGGTTTCGGACGCAGTATTTT. Residues: CASSDGFRTQYF.

The table lists this clone with a few counts. V and J are TRBV7-2 and TRBJ2-6; D is undetermined. Trimming took 5 bases from V and 4 from J, leaving 9 bases between them. The CDR3 runs 14 residues. The V gene's germline CDR1 is SGHTA and CDR2 FQGNSA. The CDR3 spells CASSPYPGANVLTF. As DNA, the CDR3 is TGTGCCAGCAGCCCATACCCCGGGGCCAACGTCCTGACTTTC.

This clone was counted only a few times. The sample contains more than one DNA sequence encoding this CDR3. The chain has TRBV18 and TRBJ2-3; unclear D gene. The length of the CDR3 is 13 residues. The V gene's germline CDR1 is KGHSH and CDR2 LQKENI. Trimming cost V 0 bases and J 3 bases, with 4 bases left between them. The CDR3 spells CASSPPGTDTQYF. DNA of the CDR3: TGTGCCAGCTCACCACCGGGGACAGATACGCAGTATTTT.

The chain has TRBV7-2 and TRBJ2-7; D ambiguous. V was cut by 0 bases and J by 7 bases, with 16 bases left in between. CDR3 length: 15 residues. The germline V gene has CDR1 SGHTA and CDR2 FQGNSA. This chain's CDR3 is CASSLALRSQWEQYF. The CDR3 region has the DNA TGTGCCAGCAGCTTAGCGCTAAGGTCGCAATGGGAGCAGTACTTC.

In its sample, this clone was seen a few times. This rearrangement joins TRBV5-1 to TRBJ1-1; D remains unclear. This CDR3 is 13 amino acids long. The V end was cut by 2 bases, the J end by 2 bases, with 7 bases between. The germline V gene has CDR1 SGHRS and CDR2 YFSETQ. CDR3 nucleotide sequence: TGCGCCAGCAGCTTCAACAGAAACACTGAAGCTTTCTTT. Its translation is CASSFNRNTEAFF. Using reference TRBV5-1 and TRBJ1-1 for the parts outside the CDR3, the full variable domain is KAGVTQTPRYLIKTRGQQVTLSCSPISGHRSVSWYQQTPGQGLQFLFEYFSETQRNKGNFPGRFSGRQFSNSRSEMNVSTLELGDSALYLCASSFNRNTEAFFGQGTRLTVV.

With respect to this clone: Other nucleotide sequences from this sample produce the same CDR3. The rearrangement links TRBV30 to TRBJ1-5; TRBD1 aligns across 7 bases. V dropped 4 bases and J dropped 4; count of bases not matched to a gene: 1. The V gene's germline CDR1 is GTSNPN and CDR2 SVGIG (reference sequence). CDR3 length equals 12 residues. CDR3 region: CAWNRGNQPQHF. In DNA, the CDR3 is TGTGCCTGGAACAGGGGAAATCAGCCCCAGCATTTT. The full variable domain, its missing parts supplied by reference TRBV30 and TRBJ1-5, is SQTIHQWPATLVQPVGSPLSLECTVEGTSNPNLYWYRQAAGRGLQLLFYSVGIGQISSEVPQNLSASRPQDRQFILSSKKLLLSDSGFYLCAWNRGNQPQHFGDGTRLSIL.

This clone was observed a handful of times. The rearrangement joins TRBV4-2 to TRBJ2-1, with D possibly being TRBD2 (5 bases). The CDR3 is made up of 12 amino acids. Trimming removed 0 bases from V and 8 bases from J, with 5 bases in between. CDR1 and CDR2 (germline): LGHNA, YNFKEQ. The CDR3 spells CASSQERDEQFF. For the CDR3, the DNA is TGTGCCAGCAGCCAAGAGAGGGATGAGCAGTTCTTC.

This chain uses TRBV7-2 with TRBJ1-5; perhaps TRBD1 as D (5 bases). The CDR3 spans 12 residues. CDR1 SGHTA and CDR2 FQGNSA come from the germline V gene. The V gene lost 3 bases and the J gene lost 10 bases, with 10 bases spanning the gap. CDR3 nucleotide sequence: TGTGCCAGCAGCTTGGGGGGAGGACCCCAGCATTTT. Translated, it gives CASSLGGGPQHF. Full variable domain (rest looked up from reference TRBV7-2 and TRBJ1-5): GAGVSQSPSNKVTEKGKDVELRCDPISGHTALYWYRQSLGQGLEFLIYFQGNSAPDKSGLPSDRFSAERTGGSVSTLTIQRTQQEDSAVYLCASSLGGGPQHFGDGTRLSIL.

The rearrangement links TRBV30 to TRBJ1-2, with D possibly being TRBD1 (5 bases). V was pared by 0 bases and J by 4 bases, with 21 bases between. Looked up from germline, CDR1 is GTSNPN and CDR2 is SVGIG (reference sequence). The CDR3 has 17 residues. The CDR3 spells CAWSVQDSLFLGYGYTF. In DNA form, the CDR3 reads TGTGCCTGGAGTGTACAAGACAGTTTGTTCCTAGGCTATGGCTACACCTTC.

This clone has more than one count but fewer than ten. J is TRBJ2-2 and V is TRBV29-1; D remains unclear. The V end lost 7 bases, the J end lost 3 bases, and 9 bases lay between the germline ends. The CDR3 runs 12 residues. CDR1 is SQVTM, CDR2 ANQGSEA, per germline. The CDR3 is CSGREYTGELFF. The CDR3 nucleotides read TGCAGCGGCCGTGAATACACCGGGGAGCTGTTTTTT.

The chain employs TRBV10-3 and TRBJ1-1, with 9 positions matching TRBD1. Germline CDR1 is ENHRY and CDR2 is SYGVKD. The CDR3 sequence is 15 residues long. V shed 0 bases and J 3 bases; nucleotides not matched to a gene: 2. CDR3 coding DNA: TGTGCCATCAGTGAGTCGACAGGGGGATACACTGAAGCTTTCTTT. The encoded protein is CAISESTGGYTEAFF.

This clone was seen more than once but under ten times. Within the sample, other DNA sequences also encode this same CDR3. The rearrangement joins TRBV29-1 to TRBJ1-1, with D possibly matching TRBD1 (5 bases). CDR1 and CDR2 (germline): SQVTM, ANQGSEA. V dropped 6 bases and J dropped 0 bases, with 11 bases sitting between them. The CDR3 runs 13 residues. CDR3 sequence: CSVGGRLNTEAFF. The CDR3 coding sequence is TGCAGCGTCGGGGGACGGCTGAACACTGAAGCTTTCTTT.

The genes are TRBV19 and TRBJ1-1; D call uncertain. Germline V lookup: CDR1 LNHDA, CDR2 SQIVND (reference sequence). The V and J ends lost 5 bases and 0 bases respectively, with 16 bases between them. The CDR3 is made up of 16 amino acids. This CDR3 reads CASSLGPQSLNTEAFF. The CDR3 region has the DNA TGTGCCAGTAGTCTCGGGCCCCAAAGCCTGAACACTGAAGCTTTCTTT.

This clone was detected a few times. V gene TRBV10-3 combines with J gene TRBJ2-5, with D unresolved. Looked up from germline, CDR1 is ENHRY and CDR2 is SYGVKD. This CDR3 has 12 amino acids. Trimming cost V 6 bases and J 4 bases, with 9 bases left between them. The CDR3 spells CAISDMGETQYF. CDR3 DNA: TGTGCCATCAGCGACATGGGAGAGACCCAGTACTTC.

The J gene is TRBJ2-3, the V gene TRBV6-5; unclear D gene. Germline V lookup: CDR1 MNHEY, CDR2 SVGAGI. V was cut by 2 bases and J by 0 bases, with 6 bases left in between. CDR3 length equals 14 residues. CDR3 nucleotides: TGTGCCAGCAGTTACAACCCTAGCACAGATACGCAGTATTTT. Translation gives CASSYNPSTDTQYF.

This clone has more than one count but fewer than ten. V usage is TRBV30 and J usage is TRBJ1-5; TRBD1 is a possible D gene (5 bases). CDR1 and CDR2 from the germline V gene are GTSNPN and SVGIG (reference sequence). This CDR3 is built from 14 residues. V was trimmed by 0 bases and J by 7 bases, leaving 13 bases between them. CDR3 DNA sequence: TGTGCCTGGAGTGTATCGCAGGGTCGGCAGCCCCAGCATTTT. Translated, it gives CAWSVSQGRQPQHF.

This clone was recorded a few times. The rearrangement links TRBV29-1 to TRBJ2-7; no clear D. Germline V lookup: CDR1 SQVTM, CDR2 ANQGSEA. The V end lost 4 bases, the J end lost 5 bases, and 12 bases lay between the germline ends. The CDR3 is made up of 12 amino acids. The CDR3 DNA follows: TGCAGCGTTGGGGCGGATTTGAACGAGCAGTACTTC. This sequence encodes CSVGADLNEQYF.

The gene calls are TRBV4-1 and TRBJ2-2; 7 nucleotides align to TRBD2. This CDR3 is 17 amino acids long. Looked up from germline, CDR1 is MGHRA and CDR2 is YSYEKL. After removal of 4 bases from V and 2 bases from J, the junction contained 10 bases not matched to a gene. The CDR3 bases are TGCGCCAGCAGCCGACCTCGCCGGGGGGAAAACACCGGGGAGCTGTTTTTT. Translating gives CASSRPRRGENTGELFF.

This clone has more than one count but fewer than ten. A much larger clone lies a single base off, so this may be a read error. Distinct nucleotide sequences in the sample also encode this CDR3. The CDR3 is CASSFTDTQYF. CDR3 sequence (DNA): TGTGCCAGCAGCTTTACAGATACGCAGTATTTT. The chain couples TRBV7-2 to TRBJ2-3; D gene ambiguous. CDR3 size: 11 residues. Trimming removed 3 bases at V and 3 bases at J, with 1 base between. Looked up from germline, CDR1 is SGHTA and CDR2 is FQGNSA.

This clone showed up just a few times. The chain couples TRBV29-1 to TRBJ1-2; 9 nucleotides agree with TRBD1. V gave up 4 bases and J gave up 5 bases; unmatched junction bases: 2. The CDR3 spans 12 residues. Germline values: CDR1 SQVTM, CDR2 ANQGSEA. CDR3 nucleotides: TGCAGCGTTGTGGACAGGGGATATGGCTACACCTTC. The encoded protein is CSVVDRGYGYTF.

Here the CDR3 reads CAWTAQADTQYF. In DNA, the CDR3 is TGTGCCTGGACCGCTCAGGCAGATACGCAGTATTTT. The gene calls are TRBV30 and TRBJ2-3, with unresolved D. Deletions cut 4 bases from V and 4 bases from J, with 9 bases between. The CDR3 contains 12 residues. Germline-derived CDR1 and CDR2 are GTSNPN and SVGIG (reference sequence). Full variable domain (outside the CDR3, taken from reference TRBV30 and TRBJ2-3): SQTIHQWPATLVQPVGSPLSLECTVEGTSNPNLYWYRQAAGRGLQLLFYSVGIGQISSEVPQNLSASRPQDRQFILSSKKLLLSDSGFYLCAWTAQADTQYFGPGTRLTVL.

V usage is TRBV7-2 and J usage is TRBJ2-7; D perhaps matches TRBD1 (6 bases). Trimming cost V 8 bases and J 3 bases, with 20 bases left between them. Germline V lookup: CDR1 SGHTA, CDR2 FQGNSA. The CDR3 covers 15 residues. The CDR3 here is CASCPNRDNLYEQYF. CDR3 coding DNA: TGTGCCAGCTGCCCGAACCGGGACAATCTCTACGAGCAGTACTTC. Supplemented by reference TRBV7-2 and TRBJ2-7, the full variable domain reads GAGVSQSPSNKVTEKGKDVELRCDPISGHTALYWYRQSLGQGLEFLIYFQGNSAPDKSGLPSDRFSAERTGGSVSTLTIQRTQQEDSAVYLCASCPNRDNLYEQYFGPGTRLTVT.

This clone turned up a few times. V is TRBV5-1 and J is TRBJ2-7; 13 bases line up with TRBD2. The germline V gene has CDR1 SGHRS and CDR2 YFSETQ. The CDR3 loop spans 16 amino acids. J lost 6 bases, V lost 4 bases, and 10 bases had no gene match. CDR3 nucleotide sequence: TGCGCCAGCAGCAAAGGCGGACTAGCGGGAGTCGGCGAGCAGTACTTC. Protein: CASSKGGLAGVGEQYF.

The chain has TRBV2 and TRBJ2-3; D uncertain. The germline CDR1 and CDR2 sequences are SNHLY and FYNNEI. This CDR3 contains 14 residues. V lost 3 bases, J lost 3 bases, and 10 bases lay in between. The CDR3 DNA reads TGTGCCAGCAGTGAGATCACCCTGACAGATACGCAGTATTTT. Translated, it gives CASSEITLTDTQYF.

The chain employs TRBV10-1 and TRBJ2-1; D call uncertain. The CDR3 spans 18 residues. Germline assignment: CDR1 WNHNN and CDR2 SYGVQD (reference sequence). Trimming cost V 0 bases and J 5 bases, with 20 bases left between them. In nucleotides, the CDR3 is TGCGCCAGCAGTGAGTCAAATACGGGTCTTAATCCCAACAATGAGCAGTTCTTC. Its translation: CASSESNTGLNPNNEQFF.

The chain uses TRBV4-2 and TRBJ2-1; D possibly corresponds to TRBD2 (5 bases). CDR3 length: 16 residues. Trimming took 0 bases from V and 6 from J, leaving 15 bases between them. The germline CDR1 and CDR2 sequences are LGHNA and YNFKEQ. The CDR3 loop reads CASSQDRRAQFNEQFF. The DNA of the CDR3 is TGTGCCAGCAGCCAAGATAGGCGGGCACAGTTCAATGAGCAGTTCTTC.